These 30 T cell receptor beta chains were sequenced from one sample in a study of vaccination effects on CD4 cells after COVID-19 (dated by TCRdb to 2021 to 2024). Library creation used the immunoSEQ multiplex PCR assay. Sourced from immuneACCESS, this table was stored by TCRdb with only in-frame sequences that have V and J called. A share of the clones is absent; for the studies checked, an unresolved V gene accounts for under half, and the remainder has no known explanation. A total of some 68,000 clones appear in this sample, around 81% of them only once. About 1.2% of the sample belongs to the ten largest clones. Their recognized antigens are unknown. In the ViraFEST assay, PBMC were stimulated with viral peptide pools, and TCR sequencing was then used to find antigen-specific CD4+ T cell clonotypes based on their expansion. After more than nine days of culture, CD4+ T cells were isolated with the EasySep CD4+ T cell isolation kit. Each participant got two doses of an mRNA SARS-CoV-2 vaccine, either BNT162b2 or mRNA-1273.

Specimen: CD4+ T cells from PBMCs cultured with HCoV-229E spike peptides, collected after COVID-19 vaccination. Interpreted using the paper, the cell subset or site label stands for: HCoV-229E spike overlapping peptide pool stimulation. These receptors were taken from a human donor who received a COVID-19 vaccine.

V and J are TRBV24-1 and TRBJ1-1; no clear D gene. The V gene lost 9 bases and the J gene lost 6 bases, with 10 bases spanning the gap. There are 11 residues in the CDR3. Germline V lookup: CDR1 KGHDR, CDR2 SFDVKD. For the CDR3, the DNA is TGTGCCACCGCCTTTGGGCCTGAAGCTTTCTTT. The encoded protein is CATAFGPEAFF.

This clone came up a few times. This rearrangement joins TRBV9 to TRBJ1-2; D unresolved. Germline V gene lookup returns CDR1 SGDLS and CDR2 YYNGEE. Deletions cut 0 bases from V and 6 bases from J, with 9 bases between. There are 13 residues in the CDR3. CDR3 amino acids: CASSVAGSHGYTF. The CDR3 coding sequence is TGTGCCAGCAGCGTAGCGGGCTCTCATGGCTACACCTTC. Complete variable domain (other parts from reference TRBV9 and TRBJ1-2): DSGVTQTPKHLITATGQRVTLRCSPRSGDLSVYWYQQSLDQGLQFLIQYYNGEERAKGNILERFSAQQFPDLHSELNLSSLELGDSALYFCASSVAGSHGYTFGSGTRLTVV.

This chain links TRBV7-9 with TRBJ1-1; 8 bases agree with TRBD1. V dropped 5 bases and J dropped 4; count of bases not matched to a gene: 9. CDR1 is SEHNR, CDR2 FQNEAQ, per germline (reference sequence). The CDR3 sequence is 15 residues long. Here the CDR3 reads CASSPGDRLSTEAFF. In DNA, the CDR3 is TGTGCCAGCAGCCCAGGGGACAGGCTTTCCACTGAAGCTTTCTTT.

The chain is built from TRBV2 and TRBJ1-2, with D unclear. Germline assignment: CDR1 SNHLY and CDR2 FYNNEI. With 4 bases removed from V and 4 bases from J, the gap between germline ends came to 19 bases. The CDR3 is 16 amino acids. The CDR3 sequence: CASSAKAISIVYGYTF. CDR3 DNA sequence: TGTGCCAGCAGTGCGAAAGCCATAAGCATAGTCTATGGCTACACCTTC.

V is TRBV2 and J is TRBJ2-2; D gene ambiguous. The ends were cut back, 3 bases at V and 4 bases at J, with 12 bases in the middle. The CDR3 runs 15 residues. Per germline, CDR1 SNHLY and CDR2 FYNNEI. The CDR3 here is CASSDQAPGTGELFF. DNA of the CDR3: TGTGCCAGCAGTGATCAGGCGCCGGGCACCGGGGAGCTGTTTTTT.

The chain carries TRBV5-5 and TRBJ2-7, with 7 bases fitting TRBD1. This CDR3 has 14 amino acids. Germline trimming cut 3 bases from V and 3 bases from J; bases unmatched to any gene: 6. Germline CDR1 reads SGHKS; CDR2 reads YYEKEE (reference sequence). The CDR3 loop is CASSWGTENYEQYV. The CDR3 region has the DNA TGTGCCAGCAGCTGGGGGACAGAAAACTACGAGCAGTACGTC.

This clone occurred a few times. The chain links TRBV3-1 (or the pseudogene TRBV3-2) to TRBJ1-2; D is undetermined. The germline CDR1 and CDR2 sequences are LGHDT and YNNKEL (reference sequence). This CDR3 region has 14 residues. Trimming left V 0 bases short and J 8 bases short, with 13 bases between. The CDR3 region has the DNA TGTGCCAGCAGCCAAGATACGGGCCCGAGGGGCTACACCTTC. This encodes CASSQDTGPRGYTF.

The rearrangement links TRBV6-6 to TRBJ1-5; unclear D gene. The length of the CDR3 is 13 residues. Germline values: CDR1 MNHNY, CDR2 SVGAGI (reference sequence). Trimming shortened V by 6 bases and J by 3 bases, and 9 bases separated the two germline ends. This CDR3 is CASSRRPNQPQHF. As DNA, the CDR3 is TGTGCCAGCAGCCGCCGACCCAATCAGCCCCAGCATTTT.

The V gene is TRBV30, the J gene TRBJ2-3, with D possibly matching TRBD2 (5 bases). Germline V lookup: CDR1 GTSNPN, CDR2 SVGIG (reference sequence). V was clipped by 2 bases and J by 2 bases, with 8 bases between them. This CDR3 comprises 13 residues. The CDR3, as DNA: TGTGCCTGGAGTACGGACTTCACAGATACGCAGTATTTT. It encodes CAWSTDFTDTQYF.

CDR3 DNA: TGTGCCAGCAGGATTTCGTATGGAAAAGAGCAGTACGTC. It translates to CASRISYGKEQYV. This sequence joins TRBV12-1 and TRBJ2-7. TRBV12-1 is annotated as a pseudogene. The CDR3 loop spans 13 amino acids.

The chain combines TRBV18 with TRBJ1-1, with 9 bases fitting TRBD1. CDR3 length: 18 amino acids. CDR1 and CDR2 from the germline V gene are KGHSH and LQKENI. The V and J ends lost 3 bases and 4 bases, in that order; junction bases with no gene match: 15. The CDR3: CASSPLRDRERLGTEAFF. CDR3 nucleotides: TGTGCCAGCTCACCGCTCCGGGACAGGGAACGTCTGGGCACTGAAGCTTTCTTT. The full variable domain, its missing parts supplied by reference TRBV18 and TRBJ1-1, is NAGVMQNPRHLVRRRGQEARLRCSPMKGHSHVYWYRQLPEEGLKFMVYLQKENIIDESGMPKERFSAEFPKEGPSILRIQQVVRGDSAAYFCASSPLRDRERLGTEAFFGQGTRLTVV.

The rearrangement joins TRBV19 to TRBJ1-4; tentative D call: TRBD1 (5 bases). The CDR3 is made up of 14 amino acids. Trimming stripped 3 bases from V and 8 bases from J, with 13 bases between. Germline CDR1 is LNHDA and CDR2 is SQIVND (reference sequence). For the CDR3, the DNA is TGTGCCAGTAGTATTGGAGGGGCTGGGGAAAAACTGTTTTTT. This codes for CASSIGGAGEKLFF.

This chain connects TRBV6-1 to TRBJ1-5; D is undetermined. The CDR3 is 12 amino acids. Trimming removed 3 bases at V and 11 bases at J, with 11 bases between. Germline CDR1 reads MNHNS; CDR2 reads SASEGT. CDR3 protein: CASSDAVLAQHF. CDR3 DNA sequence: TGTGCCAGCAGTGATGCAGTGCTAGCCCAGCATTTT.

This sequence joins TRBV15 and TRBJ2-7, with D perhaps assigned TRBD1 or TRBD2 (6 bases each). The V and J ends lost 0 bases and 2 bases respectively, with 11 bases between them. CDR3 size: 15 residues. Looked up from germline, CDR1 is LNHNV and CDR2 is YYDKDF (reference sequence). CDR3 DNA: TGTGCCACCAGCAGAGATAAGGGGGGCCCCTACGAGCAGTACGTC. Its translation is CATSRDKGGPYEQYV.

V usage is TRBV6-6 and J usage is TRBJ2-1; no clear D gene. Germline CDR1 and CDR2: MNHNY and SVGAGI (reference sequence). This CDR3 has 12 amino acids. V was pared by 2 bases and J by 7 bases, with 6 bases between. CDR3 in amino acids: CASSYVGNEQFF. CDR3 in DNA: TGTGCCAGCAGTTACGTGGGGAATGAGCAGTTCTTC.

This chain's CDR3 is CASSPRTSGRQETQYF. CDR3 DNA: TGTGCCAGCAGCCCTAGGACTAGCGGCCGACAAGAGACCCAGTACTTC. The chain joins TRBV7-2 to TRBJ2-5, with TRBD2 identical over 10 bases. V lost 5 bases and J lost 2; bases outside the gene matches: 8. Per the germline V gene, CDR1 is SGHTA and CDR2 is FQGNSA. CDR3 size: 16 residues.

The CDR3 here is CASSRGVTGGDGYTF. DNA for the CDR3: TGTGCCAGCAGCAGAGGCGTGACAGGGGGGGATGGCTACACCTTC. The rearrangement joins TRBV11-2 to TRBJ1-2, with 9 bases identical to TRBD1. From germline, CDR1 is SGHAT and CDR2 FQNNGV. V lost 5 bases and J lost 6; bases outside the gene matches: 10. The CDR3 length is 15 residues.

The CDR3 DNA follows: TGTGCCAGCAACCCTAGGGGGACAGGGAGAGGGGATGAGCAGTTCTTC. It codes for CASNPRGTGRGDEQFF. The V and J genes are TRBV7-9 and TRBJ2-1; TRBD1 matches at 9 bases. Germline loops: CDR1 SEHNR, CDR2 FQNEAQ (reference sequence). The J segment lost 8 bases and the V segment lost 7 bases, leaving 15 bases of the junction unmatched. The CDR3 runs to 16 residues.

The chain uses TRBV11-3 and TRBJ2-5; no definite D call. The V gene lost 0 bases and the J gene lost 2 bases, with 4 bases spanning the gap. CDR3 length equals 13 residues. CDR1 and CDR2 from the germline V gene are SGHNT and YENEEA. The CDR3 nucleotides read TGTGCCAGCAGCTTAGATGCACAAGAGACCCAGTACTTC. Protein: CASSLDAQETQYF.

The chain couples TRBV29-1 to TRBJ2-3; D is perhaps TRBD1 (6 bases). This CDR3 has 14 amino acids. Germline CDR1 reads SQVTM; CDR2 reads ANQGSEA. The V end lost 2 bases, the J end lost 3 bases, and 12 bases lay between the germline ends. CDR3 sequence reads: CSVENEQGTDTQYF. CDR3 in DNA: TGCAGCGTTGAAAACGAACAGGGTACAGATACGCAGTATTTT.

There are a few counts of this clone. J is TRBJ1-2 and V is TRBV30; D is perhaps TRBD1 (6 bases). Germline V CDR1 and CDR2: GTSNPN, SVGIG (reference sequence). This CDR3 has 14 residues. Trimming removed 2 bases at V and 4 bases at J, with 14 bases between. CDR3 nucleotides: TGTGCCTGGAGTAACACAGGGAGTAGCTATGGCTACACCTTC. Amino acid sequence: CAWSNTGSSYGYTF.

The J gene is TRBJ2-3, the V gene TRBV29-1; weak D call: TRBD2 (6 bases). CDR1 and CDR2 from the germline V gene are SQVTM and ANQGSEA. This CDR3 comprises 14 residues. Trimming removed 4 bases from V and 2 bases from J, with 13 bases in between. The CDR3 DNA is TGCAGCGTTGTAGTTCGGGGGAACACAGATACGCAGTATTTT. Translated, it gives CSVVVRGNTDTQYF.

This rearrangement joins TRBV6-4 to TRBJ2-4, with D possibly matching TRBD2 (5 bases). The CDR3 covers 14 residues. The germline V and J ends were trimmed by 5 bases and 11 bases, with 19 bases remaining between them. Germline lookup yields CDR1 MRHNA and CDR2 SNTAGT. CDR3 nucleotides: TGTGCCAGCAGTCCTACGGACTCGGGCGAAGTTCAGTACTTC. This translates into CASSPTDSGEVQYF.

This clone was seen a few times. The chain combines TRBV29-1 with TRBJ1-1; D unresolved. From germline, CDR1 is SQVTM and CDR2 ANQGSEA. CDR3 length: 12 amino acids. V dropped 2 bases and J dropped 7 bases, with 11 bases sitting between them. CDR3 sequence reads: CSVEHGGDEAFF. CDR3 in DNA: TGCAGCGTTGAACATGGTGGGGATGAAGCTTTCTTT.

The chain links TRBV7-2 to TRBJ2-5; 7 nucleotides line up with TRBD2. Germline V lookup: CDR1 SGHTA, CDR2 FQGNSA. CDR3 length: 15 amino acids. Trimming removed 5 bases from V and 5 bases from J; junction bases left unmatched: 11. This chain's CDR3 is CASSAAGGDYETQYF. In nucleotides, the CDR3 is TGTGCCAGCAGCGCAGCCGGAGGGGACTATGAGACCCAGTACTTC.

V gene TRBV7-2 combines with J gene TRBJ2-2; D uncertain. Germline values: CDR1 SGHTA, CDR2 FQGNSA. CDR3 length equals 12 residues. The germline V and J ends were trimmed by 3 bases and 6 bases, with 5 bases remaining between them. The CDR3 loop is CASSLFPGELFF. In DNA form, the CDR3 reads TGTGCCAGCAGCTTGTTTCCCGGGGAGCTGTTTTTT.

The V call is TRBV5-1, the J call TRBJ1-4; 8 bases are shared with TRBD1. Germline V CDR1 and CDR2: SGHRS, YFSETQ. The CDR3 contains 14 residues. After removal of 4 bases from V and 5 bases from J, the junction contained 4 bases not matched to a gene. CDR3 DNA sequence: TGCGCCAGCAGCACCGGGACAGGAAATGAAAAACTGTTTTTT. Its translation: CASSTGTGNEKLFF.

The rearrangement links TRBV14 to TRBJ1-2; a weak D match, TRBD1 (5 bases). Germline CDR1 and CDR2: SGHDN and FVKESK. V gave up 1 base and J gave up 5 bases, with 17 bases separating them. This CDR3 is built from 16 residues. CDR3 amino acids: CASSQVGDSLKYGYTF. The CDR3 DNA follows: TGTGCCAGCAGCCAAGTCGGGGACTCATTGAAGTATGGCTACACCTTC.

CDR3 sequence: CASSLSGGGKPQHF. The CDR3 DNA follows: TGTGCCAGCAGTTTATCAGGCGGAGGCAAGCCCCAGCATTTT. The V gene is TRBV28, the J gene TRBJ1-5; the D is unclear. From germline, CDR1 is MDHEN and CDR2 SYDVKM. V was cut by 1 base and J by 8 bases, with 12 bases left in between. This CDR3 contains 14 residues.

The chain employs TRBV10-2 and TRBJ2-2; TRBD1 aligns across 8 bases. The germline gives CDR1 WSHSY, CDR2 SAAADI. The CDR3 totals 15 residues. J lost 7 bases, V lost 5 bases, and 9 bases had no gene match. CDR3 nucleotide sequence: TGCGCCAGCAGTCGGGGGCAGGGGGCTGGCGGGGAGCTGTTTTTT. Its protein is CASSRGQGAGGELFF.